The sequence of this TCR beta chain was determined in a study of OX40 agonist ivuxolimab in advanced cancers. As for the study more broadly: Ivuxolimab was an agonistic, fully human IgG2 monoclonal antibody directed against OX40 (CD134), a costimulatory receptor. Intravenous ivuxolimab was administered to patients every 2 weeks at six dose levels: 0.01, 0.1, 0.3, 1.5, 3 and 10 mg/kg. Of the roughly 52 dose-escalation patients, hepatocellular carcinoma was present in approximately 20, melanoma in roughly 15, renal cell carcinoma in 9 and head and neck cancer in 9. The dose-escalation cohort was roughly 87% male with a mean age of approximately 60 years, ranging from roughly 20 to 80. Patients were allowed to have had prior anti-PD-1, anti-PD-L1 or anti-CTLA-4 therapy, and approximately 40% of the dose-escalation patients had been treated with checkpoint inhibitors. Three dose-escalation patients achieved partial responses, one with hepatocellular carcinoma and two with cutaneous melanoma. The point of sequencing TCRbeta in the periphery was to test whether ivuxolimab changed TCR sequence diversity and drove clonal T-cell expansion. The paper covers the monotherapy dose-escalation part of the phase I ivuxolimab trial, which included N of about 51 patients.

Study-wide conclusions, independent of this receptor: On average, CD8+ T cells showed more expanded clones than CD4+ T cells after ivuxolimab. Low levels of normalized T-cell clonal expansion were also seen in some nonresponding patients. At doses of 0.1 to 3.0 mg/kg, clonal expansion of both CD4+ and CD8+ blood T cells was observed from baseline to week 6. Partial responders in the 0.1-3.0 mg/kg groups had among the lowest normalized peripheral clonal expansion, especially among CD8+ T cells. Antigen specificity was not determined for the clonally expanded peripheral T cells.

For sequencing of the TCRbeta CDR3 region, genomic DNA was extracted from the sorted cells. The immunoSEQ Assay was used for sequencing of TCRbeta CDR3 regions. TCRdb provides this immuneACCESS table in a form limited to in-frame rearrangements. Some clones are lacking; in checked studies, under half of them reflect an unresolved V gene, and why the rest are absent is not known. This sample holds tens of thousands of clones; around three quarters were observed only once. The ten largest clones add up to approximately 19% of the sample. The V end loses 1 base and the J end loses 5 bases, and a stretch of 11 bases separates them. From a lookup of the germline V gene (reference sequence), CDR1 and CDR2 are MNHNY and SVGAGI. From the cysteine up to the phenylalanine, the CDR3 has a length of 14 residues. Of all the DNA, just the CDR3 is kept, 42 bases in frame from base 1. A note on this clone: This receptor's antigen is unknown. No much larger clone is present one base from it, and per-base qualities are unavailable.

The trial excluded patients who had a history of autoimmune disease or who were on systemic immunosuppression. Peripheral blood for TCR sequencing was drawn from every dose cohort at baseline, at cycle 4 day 1 and at cycle 7 day 1. Samples were obtained from an open-label, multicenter, first-in-human phase I dose-escalation trial of ivuxolimab. Adults with locally advanced or metastatic melanoma, renal cell, hepatocellular, or head and neck squamous cell carcinoma were enrolled in the trial. CD4+ and CD8+ T cells were sorted separately from peripheral blood before TCR sequencing. The sequence is built from TRBV6-6 and TRBJ2-5, with the D gene not clear enough to name. This sample comprised CD4+ or CD8+ T cells sorted from blood, obtained in a trial of the OX40 agonist ivuxolimab. This sequence originates from an adult with an advanced solid tumor such as melanoma, head and neck, liver or kidney cancer. The CDR3 sequence is CASSYFITRETQYF. The nucleotide sequence reads as follows: TGTGCCAGCAGTTACTTTATCACAAGGGAGACCCAGTACTTC.